The clone carrying this TCR beta chain was counted between two and nine times. Its matching antigen is unknown. The authors reverse transcribed all of the isolated RNA, so sequencing captured expressed TCRB transcripts. Measured with immunoSEQ multiplex PCR; TCRdb has only the in-frame clones, and not every one. Among 680,000 or so clones listed, 15% to 17% were seen once. The entry originates in a study of beta chain features in type 1 diabetes. The germline V gene encodes CDR1 SGHRS and CDR2 YFSETQ. V gave up 5 bases and J gave up 6 bases, with 9 bases separating them. This CDR3 is 12 amino acids long. Study-wide findings and caveats: Junctions at VDJ sites from type 1 diabetes patients had fewer insertions and more deletions.

The specimen was naive CD4+ T cells from blood. The TCR was taken from a man aged 18 to 35 in good health. The chain has TRBV5-1 and TRBJ2-1; TRBD2 is a possible D gene (6 bases). CDR3 in amino acids: CASRRDANEQFF. CDR3 nucleotides: TGCGCCAGCAGGCGGGACGCCAATGAGCAGTTCTTC.